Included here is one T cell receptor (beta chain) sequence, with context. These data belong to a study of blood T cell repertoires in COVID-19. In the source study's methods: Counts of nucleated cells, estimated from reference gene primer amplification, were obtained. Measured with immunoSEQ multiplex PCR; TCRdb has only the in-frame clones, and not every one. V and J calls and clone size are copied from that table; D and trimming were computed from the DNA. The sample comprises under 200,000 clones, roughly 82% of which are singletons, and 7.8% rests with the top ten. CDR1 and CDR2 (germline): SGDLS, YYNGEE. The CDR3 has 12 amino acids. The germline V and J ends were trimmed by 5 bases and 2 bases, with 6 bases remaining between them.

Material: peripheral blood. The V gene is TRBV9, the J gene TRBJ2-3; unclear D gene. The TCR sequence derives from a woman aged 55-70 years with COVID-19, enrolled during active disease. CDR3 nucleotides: TGTGCCAGCAGTCGCGTCACAGATACGCAGTATTTT. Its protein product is CASSRVTDTQYF.